This T cell receptor beta chain was sequenced during a study of T cells expressing NK-cell markers. From the 5' RACE reads, TCRdb lists one entry per CDR3 protein and no DNA. The sample shows 450,000 to 600,000 distinct CDR3 sequences, and approximately 4% sits with its ten largest clones. Germline V lookup: CDR1 MNHEY, CDR2 SVGAGI. The CDR3 runs to 15 residues. The rearrangement links TRBV6-5 to TRBJ2-3; TCRdb proposes TRBD1, but this gene call is untestable without DNA. This clonotype originated in a man aged 18 to 35 in good health. Source material: blood T cells: a sorted CD56 or NKG2C T cell subset, CD4+ or CD8+ T cells, or bulk PBMC T cells (not recorded which). The chain's CDR3 is CASSSTGEITDTQYF.